Given below is one TCR beta chain in context. Its antigen is as yet unknown. V was trimmed by 4 bases and J by 7 bases, leaving 12 bases between them. Germline V gives CDR1 SGDLS, CDR2 YYNGEE. The CDR3 sequence is 13 residues long. The record originates from a study of early T cells in non-severe SARS-CoV-2 infection. Across the whole study: Bulk RNA isolated from unsorted whole blood underwent sequencing; chains were not paired. Study outcomes and limitations: Private and CD4 specificities were missed by VDJdb matching, which favored anti-spike CD8 responses.

The library protocol tagged individual cDNA molecules with unique molecular identifiers. TCRdb called the 5' RACE reads again in MiXCR, with one record for every CDR3 protein. The sample has roughly 58,000 distinct CDR3 sequences, under 14% seen once. V is TRBV9 and J is TRBJ2-1; TRBD2 might be the D (5 bases). The TCR originated in an adult who was a healthcare worker with PCR-confirmed SARS-CoV-2 infection or an uninfected control (not recorded which). The sample taken for sequencing was whole blood. The DNA of the CDR3 is TGTGCCAGCAGCAAAGGGCTAGCTAATGAGCAGTTCTTC. It translates to CASSKGLANEQFF.